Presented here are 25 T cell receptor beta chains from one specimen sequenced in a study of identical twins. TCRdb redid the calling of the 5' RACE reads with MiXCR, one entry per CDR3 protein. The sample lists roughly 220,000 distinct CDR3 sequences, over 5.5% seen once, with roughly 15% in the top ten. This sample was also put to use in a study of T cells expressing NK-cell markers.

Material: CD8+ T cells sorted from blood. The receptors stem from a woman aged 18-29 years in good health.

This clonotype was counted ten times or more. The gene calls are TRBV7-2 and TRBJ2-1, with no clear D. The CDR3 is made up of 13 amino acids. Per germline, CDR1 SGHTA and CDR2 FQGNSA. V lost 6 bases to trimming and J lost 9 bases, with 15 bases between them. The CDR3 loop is CASRGNSETEQFF. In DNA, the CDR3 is TGTGCCAGCAGGGGGAATTCGGAAACTGAGCAGTTCTTC.

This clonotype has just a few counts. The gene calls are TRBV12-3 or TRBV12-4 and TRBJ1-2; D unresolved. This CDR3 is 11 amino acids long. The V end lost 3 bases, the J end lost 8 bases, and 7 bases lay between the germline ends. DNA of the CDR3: TGTGCCAGCAGTTTTCGGCAAGGCTACACCTTC. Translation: CASSFRQGYTF.

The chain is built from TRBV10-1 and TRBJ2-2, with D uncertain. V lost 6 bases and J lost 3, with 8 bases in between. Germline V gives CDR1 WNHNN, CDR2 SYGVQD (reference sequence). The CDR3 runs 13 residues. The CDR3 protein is CASSVYDTGELFF. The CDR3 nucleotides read TGCGCCAGCAGCGTATACGACACCGGGGAGCTGTTTTTT.

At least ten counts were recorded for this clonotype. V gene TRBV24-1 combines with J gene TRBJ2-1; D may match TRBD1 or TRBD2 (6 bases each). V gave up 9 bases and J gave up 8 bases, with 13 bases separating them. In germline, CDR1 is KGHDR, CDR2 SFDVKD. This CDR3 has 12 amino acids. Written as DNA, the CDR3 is TGTGCCACCGGAGGGGGTAGGGATGAGCAGTTCTTC. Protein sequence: CATGGGRDEQFF.

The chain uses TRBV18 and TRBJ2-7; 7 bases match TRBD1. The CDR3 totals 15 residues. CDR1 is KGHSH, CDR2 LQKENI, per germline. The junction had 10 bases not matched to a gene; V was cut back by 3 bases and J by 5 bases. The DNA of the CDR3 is TGTGCCAGCTCACCCACGACAGGGTCGGGCCACGAGCAGTACTTC. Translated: CASSPTTGSGHEQYF.

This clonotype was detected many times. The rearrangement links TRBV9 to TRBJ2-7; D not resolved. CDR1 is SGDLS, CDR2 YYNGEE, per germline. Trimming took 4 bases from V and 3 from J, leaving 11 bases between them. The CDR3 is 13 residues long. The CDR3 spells CASSQFTGYEQYF. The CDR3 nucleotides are TGTGCCAGCAGCCAGTTCACTGGCTACGAGCAGTACTTC. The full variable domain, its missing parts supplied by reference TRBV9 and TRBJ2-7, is DSGVTQTPKHLITATGQRVTLRCSPRSGDLSVYWYQQSLDQGLQFLIQYYNGEERAKGNILERFSAQQFPDLHSELNLSSLELGDSALYFCASSQFTGYEQYFGPGTRLTVT.

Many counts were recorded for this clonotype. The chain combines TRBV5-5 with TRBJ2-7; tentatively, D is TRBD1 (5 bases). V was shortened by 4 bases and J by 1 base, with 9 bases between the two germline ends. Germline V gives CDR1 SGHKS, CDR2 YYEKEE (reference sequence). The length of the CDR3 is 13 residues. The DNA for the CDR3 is TGTGCCAGCAGCCCATGGACATCCTACGAGCAGTACTTC. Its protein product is CASSPWTSYEQYF.

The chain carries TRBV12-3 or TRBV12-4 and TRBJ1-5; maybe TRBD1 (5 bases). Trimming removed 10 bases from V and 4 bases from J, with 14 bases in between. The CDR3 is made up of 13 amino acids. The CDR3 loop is CAICRDLNQPQHF. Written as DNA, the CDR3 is TGTGCCATATGCCGGGACTTAAATCAGCCCCAGCATTTT.

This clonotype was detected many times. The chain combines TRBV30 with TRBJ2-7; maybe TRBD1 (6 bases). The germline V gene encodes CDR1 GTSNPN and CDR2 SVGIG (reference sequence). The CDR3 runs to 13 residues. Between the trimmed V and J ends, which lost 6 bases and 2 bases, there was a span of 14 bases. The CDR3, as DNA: TGTGCCTGCAAGGGGGACCCTACCTACGAGCAGTACTTC. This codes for CACKGDPTYEQYF.

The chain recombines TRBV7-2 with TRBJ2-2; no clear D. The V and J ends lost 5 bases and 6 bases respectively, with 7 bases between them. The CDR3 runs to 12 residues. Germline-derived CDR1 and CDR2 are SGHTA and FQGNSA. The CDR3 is CASSPSPGELFF. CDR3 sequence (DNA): TGTGCCAGCAGCCCCTCTCCCGGGGAGCTGTTTTTT.

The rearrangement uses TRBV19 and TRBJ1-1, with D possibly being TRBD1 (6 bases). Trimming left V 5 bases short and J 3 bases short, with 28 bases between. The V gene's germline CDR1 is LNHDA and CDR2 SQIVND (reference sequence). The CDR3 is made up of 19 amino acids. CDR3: CASSSVVGGTGSGDTEAFF. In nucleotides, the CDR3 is TGTGCCAGTAGTTCAGTAGTAGGGGGAACGGGATCCGGAGACACTGAAGCTTTCTTT.

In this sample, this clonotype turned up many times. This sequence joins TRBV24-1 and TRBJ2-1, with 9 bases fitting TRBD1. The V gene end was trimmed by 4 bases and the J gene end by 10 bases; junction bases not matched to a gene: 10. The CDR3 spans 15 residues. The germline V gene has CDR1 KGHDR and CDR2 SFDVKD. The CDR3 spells CATSEWTGVGREQFF. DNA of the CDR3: TGTGCCACCAGTGAGTGGACAGGGGTCGGGAGAGAGCAGTTCTTC.

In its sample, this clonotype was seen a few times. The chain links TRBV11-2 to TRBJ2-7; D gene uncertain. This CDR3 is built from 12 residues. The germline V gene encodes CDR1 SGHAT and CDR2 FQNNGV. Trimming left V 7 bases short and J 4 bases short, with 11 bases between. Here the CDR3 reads CASTTLQYEQYF. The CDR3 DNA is TGTGCCAGCACCACTCTCCAGTACGAGCAGTACTTC.

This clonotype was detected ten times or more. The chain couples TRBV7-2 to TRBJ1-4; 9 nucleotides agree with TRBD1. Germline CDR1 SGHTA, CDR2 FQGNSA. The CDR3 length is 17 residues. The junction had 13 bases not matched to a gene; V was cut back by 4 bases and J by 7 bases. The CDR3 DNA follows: TGTGCCAGCAGCTCGCCGGACACAGGGGGCGCAGGTGAAAAACTGTTTTTT. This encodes CASSSPDTGGAGEKLFF.

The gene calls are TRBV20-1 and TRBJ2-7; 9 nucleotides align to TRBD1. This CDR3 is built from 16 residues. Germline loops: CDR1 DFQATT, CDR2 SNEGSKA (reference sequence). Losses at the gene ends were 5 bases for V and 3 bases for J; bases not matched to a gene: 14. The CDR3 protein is CSASRTGDAEGYEQYF. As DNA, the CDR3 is TGCAGTGCTTCAAGGACAGGGGATGCCGAGGGCTACGAGCAGTACTTC.

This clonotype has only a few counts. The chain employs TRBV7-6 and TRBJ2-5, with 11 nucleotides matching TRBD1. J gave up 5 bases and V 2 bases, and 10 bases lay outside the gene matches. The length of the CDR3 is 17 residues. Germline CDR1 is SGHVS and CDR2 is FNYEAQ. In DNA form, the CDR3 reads TGTGCCAGCAGCTTAAACGGACAGGGGGCTAGGGGGGAGACCCAGTACTTC. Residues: CASSLNGQGARGETQYF. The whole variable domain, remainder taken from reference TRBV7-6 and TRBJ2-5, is GAGVSQSPRYKVTKRGQDVALRCDPISGHVSLYWYRQALGQGPEFLTYFNYEAQQDKSGLPNDRFSAERPEGSISTLTIQRTEQRDSAMYRCASSLNGQGARGETQYFGPGTRLLVL.

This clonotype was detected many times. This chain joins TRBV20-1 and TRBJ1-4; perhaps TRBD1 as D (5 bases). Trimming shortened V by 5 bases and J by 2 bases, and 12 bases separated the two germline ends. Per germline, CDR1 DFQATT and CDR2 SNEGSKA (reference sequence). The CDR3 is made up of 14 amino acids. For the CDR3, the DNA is TGCAGTGCTCTCCAGGGAGCCACTAATGAAAAACTGTTTTTT. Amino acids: CSALQGATNEKLFF.

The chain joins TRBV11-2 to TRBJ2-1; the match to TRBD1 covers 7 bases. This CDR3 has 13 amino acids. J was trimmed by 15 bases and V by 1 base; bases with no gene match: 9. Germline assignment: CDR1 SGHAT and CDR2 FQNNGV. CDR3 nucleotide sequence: TGTGCCAGCAGCTTAGCTCCGGGACAGCCTCCGTTCTTC. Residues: CASSLAPGQPPFF.

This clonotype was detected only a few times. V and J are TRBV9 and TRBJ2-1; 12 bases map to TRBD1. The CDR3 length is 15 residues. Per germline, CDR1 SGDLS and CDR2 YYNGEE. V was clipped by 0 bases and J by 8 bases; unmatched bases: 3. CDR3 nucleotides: TGTGCCAGCAGCGTAGGGGGACAGGGGGCCCATGAGCAGTTCTTC. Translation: CASSVGGQGAHEQFF.

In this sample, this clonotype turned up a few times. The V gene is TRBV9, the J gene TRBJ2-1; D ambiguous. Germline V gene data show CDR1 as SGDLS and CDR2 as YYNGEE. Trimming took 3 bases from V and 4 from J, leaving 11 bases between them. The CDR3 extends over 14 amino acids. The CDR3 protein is CASSDRDGYNEQFF. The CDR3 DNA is TGTGCCAGCAGCGACAGAGATGGGTACAATGAGCAGTTCTTC.

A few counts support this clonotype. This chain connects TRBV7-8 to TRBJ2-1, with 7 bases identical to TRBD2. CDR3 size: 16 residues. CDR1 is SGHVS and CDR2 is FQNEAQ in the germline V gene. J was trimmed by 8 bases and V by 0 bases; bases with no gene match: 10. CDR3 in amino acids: CASSLAPRTSKHEQFF. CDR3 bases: TGTGCCAGCAGCTTAGCGCCAAGGACTAGTAAGCATGAGCAGTTCTTC.

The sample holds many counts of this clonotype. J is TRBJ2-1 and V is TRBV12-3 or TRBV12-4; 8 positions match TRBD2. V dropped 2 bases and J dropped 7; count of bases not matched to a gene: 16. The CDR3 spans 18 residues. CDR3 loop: CASSLFGVAGRVGNEQFF. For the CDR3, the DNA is TGTGCCAGCAGTTTATTCGGGGTAGCGGGACGAGTAGGGAATGAGCAGTTCTTC.

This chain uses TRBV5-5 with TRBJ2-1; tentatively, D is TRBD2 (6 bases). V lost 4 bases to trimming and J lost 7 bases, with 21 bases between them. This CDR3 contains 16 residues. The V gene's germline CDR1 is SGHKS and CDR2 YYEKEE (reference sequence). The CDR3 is CASSPWGVAGRNEQFF. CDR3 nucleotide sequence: TGTGCCAGCAGCCCGTGGGGGGTGGCAGGGCGGAATGAGCAGTTCTTC. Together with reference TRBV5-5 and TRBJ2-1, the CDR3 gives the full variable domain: DAGVTQSPTHLIKTRGQQVTLRCSPISGHKSVSWYQQVLGQGPQFIFQYYEKEERGRGNFPDRFSARQFPNYSSELNVNALLLGDSALYLCASSPWGVAGRNEQFFGPGTRLTVL.

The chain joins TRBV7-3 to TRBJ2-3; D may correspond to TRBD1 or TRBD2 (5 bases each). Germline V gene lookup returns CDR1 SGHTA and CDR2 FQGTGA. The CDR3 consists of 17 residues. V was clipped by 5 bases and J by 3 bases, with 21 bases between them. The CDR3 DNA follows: TGTGCCAGCAGCCCCACGGGACCTTTGGAAAGAACAGATACGCAGTATTTT. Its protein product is CASSPTGPLERTDTQYF.

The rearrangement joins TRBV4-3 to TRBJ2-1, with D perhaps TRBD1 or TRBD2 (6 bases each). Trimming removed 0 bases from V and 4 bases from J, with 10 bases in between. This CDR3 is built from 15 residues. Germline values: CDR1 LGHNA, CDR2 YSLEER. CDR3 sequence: CASSQDGGRYNEQFF. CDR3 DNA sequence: TGCGCCAGCAGCCAAGATGGGGGGCGATACAATGAGCAGTTCTTC.